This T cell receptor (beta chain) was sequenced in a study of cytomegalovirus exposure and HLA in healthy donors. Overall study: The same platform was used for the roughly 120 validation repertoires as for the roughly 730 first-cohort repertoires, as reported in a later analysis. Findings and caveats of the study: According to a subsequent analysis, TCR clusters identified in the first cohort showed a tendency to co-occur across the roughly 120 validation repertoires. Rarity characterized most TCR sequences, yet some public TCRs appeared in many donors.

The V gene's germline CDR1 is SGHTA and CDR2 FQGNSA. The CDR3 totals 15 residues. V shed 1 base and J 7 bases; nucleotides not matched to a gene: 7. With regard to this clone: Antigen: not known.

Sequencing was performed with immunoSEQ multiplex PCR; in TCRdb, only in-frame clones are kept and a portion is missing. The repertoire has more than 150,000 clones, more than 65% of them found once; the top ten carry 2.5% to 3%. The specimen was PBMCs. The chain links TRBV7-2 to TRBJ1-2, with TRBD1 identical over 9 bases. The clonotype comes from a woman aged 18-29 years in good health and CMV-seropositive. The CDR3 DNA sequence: TGTGCCAGCAGCTTAGGACGCGGACAGGGGAGTGGCTACACCTTC. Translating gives CASSLGRGQGSGYTF.